A selection of T cell receptor beta chains follows, all from one sample in a study of human T cells and chemical hapten exposure. Each CDR3 protein is one row after TCRdb ran MiXCR on the RACE reads. The sample yields about 84,000 distinct CDR3 sequences, roughly 10% seen once. The specimen was whole blood, collected in connection with sensitization to the hapten diphenylcyclopropenone (DPC). Receptors originate from a woman in her 30s with alopecia areata. Some clones in this sample may be carry-over from other donors' samples. Both conserved end residues are part of each CDR3. Fields, in order: J gene, V gene, CDR3 length, clone size, D gene, CDR3 DNA, CDR3 protein. The D gene is left open where the match is weak. Size is stated for part of the rows, as once, few or many counts, or as a class when the clone is expanded.

TRBJ2-3 | TRBV29-1 | 12 | . | TRBD1 | TGCAGCGTTTACAGGGGCGCAGATACGCAGTATTTT | CSVYRGADTQYF
TRBJ1-1 | TRBV7-3 | 13 | many | . | TGTGCCAGCAGCACAACAAGGAGCACTGAAGCTTTCTTT | CASSTTRSTEAFF
TRBJ2-5 | TRBV12-3/TRBV12-4 | 13 | few | . | TGTGCCAGCATCCCGGCTTCGGGGGAGACCCAGTACTTC | CASIPASGETQYF
TRBJ1-6 | TRBV15 | 15 | many | TRBD1 | TGTGCCACCAGCATAGGACAGGGACATAATTCACCCCTCCACTTT | CATSIGQGHNSPLHF
TRBJ2-1 | TRBV9 | 16 | . | TRBD2 | TGTGCCAGCAGCGCCGCTACCAGCGGGGGGCTTGATGAGCAGTTCTTC | CASSAATSGGLDEQFF
TRBJ2-7 | TRBV2 | 13 | many | TRBD2 | TGTGCCAGCAGTTCGGGGGGGCCCTACGAGCAGTACTTC | CASSSGGPYEQYF
TRBJ2-1 | TRBV11-2 | 19 | many | TRBD2 | TGTGCCAGCAGCTTAAGCCTAGCGGGAGGACCTTTAAACTACAATGAGCAGTTCTTC | CASSLSLAGGPLNYNEQFF
TRBJ2-5 | TRBV19 | 15 | many | . | TGTGCCAGTAGTATAGGAACAGGGCGCCAAGAGACCCAGTACTTC | CASSIGTGRQETQYF
TRBJ2-3 | TRBV20-1 | 13 | many | . | TGCAGTGCCTCCAGCTCATTGTACCTTGCGCAGTATTTT | CSASSSLYLAQYF
TRBJ2-1 | TRBV28 | 16 | few | TRBD2 | TGTGCCAGCAGTTTAAATCGGTGGGGGGGAGCCGATGAGCAGTTCTTC | CASSLNRWGGADEQFF
TRBJ1-1 | TRBV18 | 16 | many | TRBD1 | TGTGCCAGCTCATCGGGACAGGGGTCCCCCCACACTGAAGCTTTCTTT | CASSSGQGSPHTEAFF
TRBJ1-5 | TRBV5-1 | 15 | few | TRBD1 | TGCGCCAGCAGCTTGGGGACAGGGGCAAATCAGCCCCAGCATTTT | CASSLGTGANQPQHF
TRBJ2-3 | TRBV18 | 15 | many | . | TGTGCCAGCTCAACTCAGACTAGAGGGAAAGATACGCAGTATTTT | CASSTQTRGKDTQYF
TRBJ2-7 | TRBV18 | 13 | . | TRBD2 | TGTGCCAGCTCAGACACCGGGAGGTACGAGCAGTACTTC | CASSDTGRYEQYF
TRBJ2-7 | TRBV29-1 | 14 | . | TRBD2 | TGCAGCGTTTCAACTAGCGGGAGGGCGTACGAGCAGTACTTC | CSVSTSGRAYEQYF
TRBJ1-2 | TRBV27 | 15 | many | TRBD1 | TGTGCCAGCAGTTCATGGGGTAGACAGGGCTATGGCTACACCTTC | CASSSWGRQGYGYTF
TRBJ2-1 | TRBV29-1 | 15 | many | . | TGCAGCGGGGTGCTGGGGCAGGGTGGCTACAATGAGCAGTTCTTC | CSGVLGQGGYNEQFF
TRBJ1-2 | TRBV20-1 | 12 | few | . | TGCAGTGCTCTCGGACAATCCTATGGCTACACCTTC | CSALGQSYGYTF
TRBJ1-1 | TRBV5-1 | 15 | . | TRBD1 | TGCGCCAGCAGCTCTTCCTGGACAGGGGGCACTGAAGCTTTCTTT | CASSSSWTGGTEAFF
TRBJ2-3 | TRBV7-2 | 13 | many | . | TGTGCCAGCAGCTTTAGGGGCACAGATACGCAGTATTTT | CASSFRGTDTQYF
TRBJ1-5 | TRBV28 | 15 | . | . | TGTGCCAGCAAAACTCACAAGGGCGCAGGTCAGCCCCAGCATTTT | CASKTHKGAGQPQHF
TRBJ1-4 | TRBV4-2 | 16 | many | . | TGTGCCAGCAGCCGCGCGGCCTCACAGGGTAATGAAAAACTGTTTTTT | CASSRAASQGNEKLFF
TRBJ2-2 | TRBV12-3/TRBV12-4 | 15 | many | TRBD1 | TGTGCCAGCAGCGCCGGGACAGGGGTTGCCGGGGAGCTGTTTTTT | CASSAGTGVAGELFF
TRBJ2-2 | TRBV30 | 14 | many | . | TGTGCCTGGACTATGACAGGAGCCACCGGGGAGCTGTTTTTT | CAWTMTGATGELFF
TRBJ2-1 | TRBV7-9 | 18 | . | TRBD2 | TGTGCCAGCAGCTTAGGAAGGTACTCTACTAGCGGACCTAATGAGCAGTTCTTC | CASSLGRYSTSGPNEQFF
TRBJ1-1 | TRBV5-8 | 13 | many | . | TGTGCCAGCAGCTTTGGCCGTGGCACTGAAGCTTTCTTT | CASSFGRGTEAFF